Listed below are T cell receptor beta chains from one sample, sequenced in a study of persistence of HIV-infected CD4 T cells. Libraries were prepared by immunoSEQ multiplex PCR; TCRdb keeps only in-frame clonotypes and omits some of them. This table holds some 28,000 clones, approximately 82% found once. Their target antigens are unknown. The specimen was CD4+ T cells sorted from PBMCs after roughly 17-hour stimulation, collected from a patient who received antiretroviral therapy. The receptor source for this set is an adult man with HIV who was CMV-seropositive. Both conserved end residues are part of each CDR3. Fields, in order: J gene, D gene, V gene, clone size, CDR3 DNA, CDR3 protein. The D gene is left open where the match is weak. Clone size is given for some rows only: seen once, a few or many times, or a class if the clone is expanded.

TRBJ2-7,TRBD1,TRBV10-1,NA,TGCGCCAGCAGTGTGGGACAGACCTACGAGCAGTACTTC,CASSVGQTYEQYF
TRBJ2-7,TRBD1,TRBV3-1/TRBV3-2,NA,TGTGCCAGCAGGGGACAGGGGCTAACCTACGAGCAGTACTTC,CASRGQGLTYEQYF
TRBJ2-3,NA,TRBV5-1,NA,TGCGCCAGCAAACCGGGGGGCTCTTTCACAGATACGCAGTATTTT,CASKPGGSFTDTQYF
TRBJ1-4,NA,TRBV6-5,NA,TGTGCCAGCAGTTGGGTTTCAACTAATGAAAAACTGTTTTTT,CASSWVSTNEKLFF
TRBJ1-1,TRBD1,TRBV2,NA,TGTGCCAGCAGACGGGACAGGCTGACTCCGAACACTGAAGCTTTCTTT,CASRRDRLTPNTEAFF
TRBJ1-2,TRBD1,TRBV28,NA,TGTGCCAGCAATTTGCCGGGACAGTACTATGGCTACACCTTC,CASNLPGQYYGYTF
TRBJ2-7,TRBD1,TRBV10-3,NA,TGTGCCATCAGACAGGGGGGACTCGAGCAGTACTTC,CAIRQGGLEQYF
TRBJ2-1,TRBD2,TRBV24-1,NA,TGTGCCACCAGTGTGGGAGGGGCTACCTACAATGAGCAGTTCTTC,CATSVGGATYNEQFF
TRBJ2-3,NA,TRBV19,few,TGTGCCAGTAGGCCCACCAGCCCCGATACGCAGTATTTT,CASRPTSPDTQYF
TRBJ2-7,TRBD2,TRBV10-1,NA,TGCGCCAGCACGGGACTAGCGGGCGAGCAGTACTTC,CASTGLAGEQYF
TRBJ1-5,NA,TRBV2,few,TGTGCCAGCAGTGAACAAGGGAGCTGGAATCAGCCCCAGCATTTT,CASSEQGSWNQPQHF
TRBJ2-3,TRBD2,TRBV5-1,NA,TGCGCCAGCAGCTGGGCTAGCGGGGGGGCGAAAGGAACAGATACGCAGTATTTT,CASSWASGGAKGTDTQYF
TRBJ2-3,TRBD2,TRBV20-1,NA,TGCAGTGCTAGTGAGCGGGAGGGGAACACAGATACGCAGTATTTT,CSASEREGNTDTQYF
TRBJ2-7,TRBD1,TRBV5-1,NA,TGCGCCAGCAGCTTGGCCCCGGACAGGAACGAGCAGTACTTC,CASSLAPDRNEQYF
TRBJ2-3,TRBD1,TRBV6-4,NA,TGTGCCAGCAGTGAAGGGACAGGGTTACCAGATACGCAGTATTTT,CASSEGTGLPDTQYF
TRBJ1-1,TRBD1,TRBV9,NA,TGTGCCAGCAGCGTAGTCCCAGGGGGCTCGGGGACTGAAGCTTTCTTT,CASSVVPGGSGTEAFF
TRBJ1-4,NA,TRBV4-1,NA,TGCGCCAGCAGCCAAGATAGGGGGGGGGATGAAAAACTGTTTTTT,CASSQDRGGDEKLFF
TRBJ2-5,TRBD1,TRBV30,once,TGTGCCTGGAGCGCGGGGACAGGCCCGTACCAAGAGACCCAGTACTTC,CAWSAGTGPYQETQYF
TRBJ1-2,NA,TRBV18,NA,TGTGCCAGCTCACCGAGGGCTCGGAGCTATGGCTACACCTTC,CASSPRARSYGYTF